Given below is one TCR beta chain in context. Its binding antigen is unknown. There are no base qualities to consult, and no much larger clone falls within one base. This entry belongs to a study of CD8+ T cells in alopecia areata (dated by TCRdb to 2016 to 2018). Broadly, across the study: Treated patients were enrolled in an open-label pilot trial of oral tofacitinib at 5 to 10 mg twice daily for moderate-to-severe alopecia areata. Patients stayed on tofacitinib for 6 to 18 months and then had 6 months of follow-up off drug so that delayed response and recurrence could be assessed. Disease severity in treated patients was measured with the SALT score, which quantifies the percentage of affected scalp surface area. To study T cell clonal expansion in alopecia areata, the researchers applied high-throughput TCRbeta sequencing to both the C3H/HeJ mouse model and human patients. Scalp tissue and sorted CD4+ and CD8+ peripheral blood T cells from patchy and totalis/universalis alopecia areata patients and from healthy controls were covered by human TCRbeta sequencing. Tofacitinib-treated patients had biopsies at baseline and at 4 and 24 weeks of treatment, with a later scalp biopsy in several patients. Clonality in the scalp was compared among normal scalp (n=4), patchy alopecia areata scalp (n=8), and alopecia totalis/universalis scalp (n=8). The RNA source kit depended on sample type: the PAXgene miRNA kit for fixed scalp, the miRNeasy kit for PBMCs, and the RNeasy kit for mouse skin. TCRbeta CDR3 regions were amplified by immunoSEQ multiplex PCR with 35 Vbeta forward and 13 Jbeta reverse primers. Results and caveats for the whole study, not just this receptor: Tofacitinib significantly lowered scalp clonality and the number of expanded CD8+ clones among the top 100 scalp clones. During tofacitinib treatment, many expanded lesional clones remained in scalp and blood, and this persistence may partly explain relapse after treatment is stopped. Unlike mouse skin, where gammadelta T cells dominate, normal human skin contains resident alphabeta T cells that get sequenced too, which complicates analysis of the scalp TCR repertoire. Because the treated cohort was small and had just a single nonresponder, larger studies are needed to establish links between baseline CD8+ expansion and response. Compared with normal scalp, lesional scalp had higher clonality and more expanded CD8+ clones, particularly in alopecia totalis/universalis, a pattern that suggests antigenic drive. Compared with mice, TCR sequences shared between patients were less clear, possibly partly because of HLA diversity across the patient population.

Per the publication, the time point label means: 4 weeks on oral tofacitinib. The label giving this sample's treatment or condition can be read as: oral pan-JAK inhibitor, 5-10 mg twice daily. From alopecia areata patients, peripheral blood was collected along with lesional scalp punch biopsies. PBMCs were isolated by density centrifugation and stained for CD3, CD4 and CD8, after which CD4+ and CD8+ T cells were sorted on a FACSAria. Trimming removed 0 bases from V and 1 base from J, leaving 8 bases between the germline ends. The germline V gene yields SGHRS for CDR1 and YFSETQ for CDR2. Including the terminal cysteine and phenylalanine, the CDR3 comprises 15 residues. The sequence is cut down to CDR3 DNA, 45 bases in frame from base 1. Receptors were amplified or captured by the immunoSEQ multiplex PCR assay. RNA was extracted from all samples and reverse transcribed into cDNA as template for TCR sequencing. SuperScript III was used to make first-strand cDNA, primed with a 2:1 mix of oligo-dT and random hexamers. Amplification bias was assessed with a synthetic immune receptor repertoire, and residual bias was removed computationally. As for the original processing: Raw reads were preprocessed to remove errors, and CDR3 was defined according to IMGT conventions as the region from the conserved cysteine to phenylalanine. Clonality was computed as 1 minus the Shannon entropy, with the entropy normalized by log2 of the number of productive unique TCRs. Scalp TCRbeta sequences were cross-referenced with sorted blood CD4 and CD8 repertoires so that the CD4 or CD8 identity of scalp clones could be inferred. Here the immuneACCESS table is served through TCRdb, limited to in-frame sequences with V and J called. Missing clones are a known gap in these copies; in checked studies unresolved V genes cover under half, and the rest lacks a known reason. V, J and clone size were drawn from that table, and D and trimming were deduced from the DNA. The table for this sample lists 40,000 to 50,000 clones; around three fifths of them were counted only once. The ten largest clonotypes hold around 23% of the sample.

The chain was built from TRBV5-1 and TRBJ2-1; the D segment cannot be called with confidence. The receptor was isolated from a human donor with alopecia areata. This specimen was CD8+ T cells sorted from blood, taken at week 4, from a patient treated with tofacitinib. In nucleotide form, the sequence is TGCGCCAGCAGCTTGGGGCCGCTATCCTACAATGAGCAGTTCTTC. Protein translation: CASSLGPLSYNEQFF.